These 18 T cell receptor beta chains were sequenced from one sample in a study of blood T cells in healthy people across ages. A J-beta primer mix and a sample-barcoded 5' primer were used in a second PCR of roughly 6 to 11 cycles. One entry per CDR3 protein results from TCRdb running MiXCR on the 5' RACE reads. Of about 640,000 distinct CDR3 sequences in the sample, about 43% were seen once. The sample consisted of blood. The receptor set was obtained from a man at least 80 years old in good health.

This clonotype has a handful of counts. V gene TRBV6-6 combines with J gene TRBJ1-1; D is unresolved. The CDR3 has 15 residues. Looked up from germline, CDR1 is MNHNY and CDR2 is SVGAGI (reference sequence). With 4 bases removed from V and 0 bases from J, the gap between germline ends came to 12 bases. CDR3 sequence (DNA): TGTGCCAGCAGTTCCCCAGAAGCTATGAACACTGAAGCTTTCTTT. It translates to CASSSPEAMNTEAFF.

This sequence joins TRBV7-9 and TRBJ2-5; D assignment may be TRBD1 or TRBD2 (5 bases each). CDR1 SEHNR and CDR2 FQNEAQ come from the germline V gene (reference sequence). This CDR3 has 15 amino acids. Deletions cut 3 bases from V and 0 bases from J, with 11 bases between. CDR3 sequence: CASSFSGTDQETQYF. CDR3 DNA sequence: TGTGCCAGCAGCTTCTCCGGGACGGACCAAGAGACCCAGTACTTC.

This rearrangement joins TRBV4-2 to TRBJ1-3; no reliable D call. This CDR3 region has 13 residues. Trimming shortened V by 0 bases and J by 4 bases, and 4 bases separated the two germline ends. Per the germline V gene, CDR1 is LGHNA and CDR2 is YNFKEQ. The CDR3 DNA sequence: TGTGCCAGCAGCCAAGATGGAGGAAACACCATATATTTT. Translation gives CASSQDGGNTIYF.

The chain carries TRBV10-3 and TRBJ2-1, with 9 bases that match TRBD1. The J segment lost 2 bases and the V segment lost 6 bases, leaving 5 bases of the junction unmatched. The CDR3 consists of 15 residues. In germline, CDR1 is ENHRY, CDR2 SYGVKD. Written as DNA, the CDR3 is TGTGCCATCAGGCCAGACAGGGGGGCCTACAATGAGCAGTTCTTC. This translates into CAIRPDRGAYNEQFF.

The genes are TRBV4-2 and TRBJ1-6; possibly TRBD1 for D (5 bases). The CDR3 has 15 residues. The germline gives CDR1 LGHNA, CDR2 YNFKEQ. V lost 1 base and J lost 6, with 10 bases in between. The CDR3 nucleotides read TGTGCCAGCAGCCAAGTGGGGGAACGTAATTCACCCCTCCACTTT. Residues: CASSQVGERNSPLHF.

About this clonotype: With a much larger clone just one base away, this may be a read error. The V call is TRBV11-2, the J call TRBJ2-6, with 7 positions matching TRBD1. Germline loops: CDR1 SGHAT, CDR2 FQNNGV. This CDR3 is built from 16 residues. The CDR3 nucleotides are TGTGCCAGCAGCTCGACAGGGAACCCTGGGGCCAACGTCCAGACTTTC. It codes for CASSSTGNPGANVQTF.

The chain is built from TRBV21-1 and TRBJ2-3; the table names TRBD2, a call not compared with the DNA. TRBV21-1 is designated a pseudogene. The CDR3 totals 17 residues. CDR3 DNA: TGTGCCAGCAGCAAAGGCCTACTAGCGGCGTACACAGATACGCAGTATTTT. It is translated as CASSKGLLAAYTDTQYF.

The genes are TRBV18 and TRBJ1-4; D remains ambiguous. Trimming took 2 bases from V and 4 from J, leaving 5 bases between them. Germline V CDR1 and CDR2: KGHSH, LQKENI. This CDR3 comprises 13 residues. The CDR3 nucleotides read TGTGCCAGCTCACCAAAGAGTAATGAAAAACTGTTTTTT. It codes for CASSPKSNEKLFF.

This clonotype has a handful of counts. The chain couples TRBV4-3 to TRBJ2-3; the D is unclear. CDR3 size: 16 residues. The ends were cut back, 1 base at V and 2 bases at J, with 13 bases in the middle. Germline values: CDR1 LGHNA, CDR2 YSLEER. CDR3: CASSQAPQANTDTQYF. In nucleotides, the CDR3 is TGCGCCAGCAGCCAAGCCCCCCAGGCGAACACAGATACGCAGTATTTT.

This clonotype occurred a few times. CDR3 sequence: CSVGTGQGSGYTF. The CDR3 DNA reads as TGCAGCGTTGGGACCGGACAGGGCAGTGGCTACACCTTC. The chain joins TRBV29-1 to TRBJ1-2; 8 nucleotides match TRBD1. The CDR3 consists of 13 residues. The germline gives CDR1 SQVTM, CDR2 ANQGSEA. Germline trimming cut 4 bases from V and 7 bases from J; bases unmatched to any gene: 8.

This chain uses TRBV14 with TRBJ2-5; D is unclear. The CDR3 consists of 16 residues. The V end was cut by 0 bases, the J end by 9 bases, with 20 bases between. From germline, CDR1 is SGHDN and CDR2 FVKESK. CDR3 sequence (DNA): TGTGCCAGCAGCCAAGATTCCCCAGGTCTCAAGAGACCCCAGTACTTC. This sequence encodes CASSQDSPGLKRPQYF.

This clonotype was counted between two and nine times. The CDR3 sequence is CSANDRAAETQYF. The CDR3 bases are TGCAGTGCTAACGACAGGGCGGCCGAGACCCAGTACTTC. The chain combines TRBV20-1 with TRBJ2-5; TRBD1 aligns across 7 bases. Germline CDR1 reads DFQATT; CDR2 reads SNEGSKA (reference sequence). Losses at the gene ends were 4 bases for V and 5 bases for J; bases not matched to a gene: 7. This CDR3 is 13 amino acids long.

The gene calls are TRBV27 and TRBJ2-1; no definite D call. The V end lost 6 bases, the J end lost 10 bases, and 13 bases lay between the germline ends. This CDR3 is built from 12 residues. Germline-derived CDR1 and CDR2 are MNHEY and SMNVEV (reference sequence). CDR3: CASRKGLGEQFF. The CDR3 nucleotides read TGTGCCAGCAGGAAGGGCCTGGGAGAGCAGTTCTTC.

This clonotype was recorded at least ten times. CDR3 bases: TGCAGCGTTGAATTTCGACTGACAGGGCCCCCCGGGGAGCTGTTTTTT. Translation gives CSVEFRLTGPPGELFF. The genes are TRBV29-1 and TRBJ2-2, with 7 nucleotides matching TRBD1. Germline CDR1 SQVTM, CDR2 ANQGSEA. V shed 2 bases and J 6 bases; nucleotides not matched to a gene: 12. CDR3 size: 16 residues.

V usage is TRBV24-1 and J usage is TRBJ2-3; 7 bases align to TRBD2. The CDR3 covers 16 residues. The ends lost 2 bases at V and 6 bases at J; junction bases unmatched: 10. CDR1 and CDR2 (germline): KGHDR, SFDVKD. The CDR3, as DNA: TGTGCCACCAGTGATTCCAGGGAGGGAGTCATGGATACGCAGTATTTT. It encodes CATSDSREGVMDTQYF.

The chain has TRBV29-1 and TRBJ2-7, with D tentatively TRBD1 (6 bases). The J call may be faulty, since TRBJ2-5 better matches the DNA end. CDR1 SQVTM and CDR2 ANQGSEA come from the germline V gene. CDR3 length equals 12 residues. CDR3 nucleotides: TGCAGCGTCGGGACATATGGGGAGACCCAGTACTTC. Its protein is CSVGTYGETQYF.

The rearrangement uses TRBV3-1 and TRBJ2-7; the D is unclear. CDR1 and CDR2 from the germline V gene are LGHDT and YNNKEL (reference sequence). The length of the CDR3 is 13 residues. V lost 4 bases and J 4 bases, leaving 11 bases between the germline ends. The CDR3 coding sequence is TGTGCCAGCAGCCCACGCCGCGTTTACGAGCAGTACTTC. Translation gives CASSPRRVYEQYF.

This clonotype showed up just a few times. The genes are TRBV14 and TRBJ2-5; 8 bases match TRBD2. The CDR3 covers 19 residues. Trimming cost V 0 bases and J 4 bases; bases outside gene matches: 16. Germline CDR1 is SGHDN and CDR2 is FVKESK. CDR3: CASSQDRKVGAGVRETQYF. The CDR3 coding sequence is TGTGCCAGCAGCCAAGATAGAAAGGTGGGAGCGGGAGTGAGAGAGACCCAGTACTTC.